Following are 13 T cell receptor beta chains from one sample sequenced in a study of T cell responses to AZD1222 COVID-19 vaccine. Here immunoSEQ multiplex PCR was the method, and the copy in TCRdb shows in-frame clones only, minus some. The table lists 75,000 to 95,000 clones, under 95% of them singletons. Source: peripheral blood, taken on day 0 of MenACWY control vaccination. The receptors shown here come from an adult in good health.

The CDR3 DNA reads TGTGCCAGCAGTGAAGCGCCGGGACAGGGATACAATGAGCAGTTCTTC. Protein: CASSEAPGQGYNEQFF. The gene calls are TRBV6-1 and TRBJ2-1; 9 nucleotides align to TRBD1. The germline V gene has CDR1 MNHNS and CDR2 SASEGT. CDR3 size: 16 residues. After removal of 0 bases from V and 4 bases from J, the junction contained 4 bases not matched to a gene.

The V call is TRBV5-6, the J call TRBJ1-2; D may be TRBD1 (5 bases). Germline CDR1 reads SGHDT; CDR2 reads YYEEEE. The CDR3 runs to 15 residues. Between the trimmed V and J ends, which lost 6 bases and 5 bases, there was a span of 20 bases. DNA for the CDR3: TGTGCCAGCAACCAGCTACCGACAAGGGGTTATGGCTACACCTTC. Amino acids: CASNQLPTRGYGYTF. Based on the CDR3 plus reference TRBV5-6 and TRBJ1-2, the full variable domain is DAGVTQSPTHLIKTRGQQVTLRCSPKSGHDTVSWYQQALGQGPQFIFQYYEEEERQRGNFPDRFSGHQFPNYSSELNVNALLLGDSALYLCASNQLPTRGYGYTFGSGTRLTVV.

V and J are TRBV9 and TRBJ2-1, with 8 bases that match TRBD1. Germline CDR1 and CDR2: SGDLS and YYNGEE. V lost 4 bases, J lost 0 bases, and 9 bases stayed unmatched. This CDR3 contains 17 residues. CDR3 sequence reads: CASSSDRGTSSYNEQFF. The CDR3 DNA sequence: TGTGCCAGCAGCTCAGACAGGGGCACTAGCTCCTACAATGAGCAGTTCTTC.

This sequence joins TRBV9 and TRBJ2-2; no clear D gene. Trimming pared 0 bases from V and 1 base from J, leaving 7 bases between. The CDR3 extends over 15 amino acids. The germline gives CDR1 SGDLS, CDR2 YYNGEE. CDR3 DNA: TGTGCCAGCAGCGTAGATGGGGTGAACACCGGGGAGCTGTTTTTT. Translated: CASSVDGVNTGELFF.

The chain has TRBV28 and TRBJ2-7; 8 bases align to TRBD1. The CDR3 sequence is 14 residues long. V was clipped by 7 bases and J by 1 base; unmatched bases: 6. Germline V gene sequence: CDR1 MDHEN, CDR2 SYDVKM. Here the CDR3 reads CASNPRGQSYEQYF. CDR3 in DNA: TGTGCCAGCAACCCCAGGGGGCAGTCCTACGAGCAGTACTTC.

V gene TRBV5-1 combines with J gene TRBJ2-2; 8 nucleotides match TRBD2. The CDR3 runs to 16 residues. Trimming took 1 base from V and 6 from J; bases not matched to a gene: 8. The germline CDR1 and CDR2 sequences are SGHRS and YFSETQ. The DNA for the CDR3 is TGCGCCAGCAGCTTGCGGGGAGCGGGAGAATCCGGGGAGCTGTTTTTT. Protein sequence: CASSLRGAGESGELFF.

The chain links TRBV7-8 to TRBJ2-1; 7 bases are a match to TRBD1. Germline V gene data show CDR1 as SGHVS and CDR2 as FQNEAQ. After removal of 4 bases from V and 4 bases from J, the junction contained 7 bases not matched to a gene. The CDR3 consists of 15 residues. Here the CDR3 DNA reads TGTGCCAGCAGCTCACTCGGGACAGCGTACAATGAGCAGTTCTTC. Its protein is CASSSLGTAYNEQFF. The entire variable domain, with the rest obtained from reference TRBV7-8 and TRBJ2-1, is as follows: GAGVSQSPRYKVAKRGQDVALRCDPISGHVSLFWYQQALGQGPEFLTYFQNEAQLDKSGLPSDRFFAERPEGSVSTLKIQRTQQEDSAVYLCASSSLGTAYNEQFFGPGTRLTVL.

The genes are TRBV19 and TRBJ1-1; TRBD1 matches at 7 bases. V lost 3 bases, J lost 7 bases, and 17 bases stayed unmatched. Germline CDR1 and CDR2: LNHDA and SQIVND (reference sequence). The CDR3 length is 17 residues. CDR3 amino acids: CASSMPLTGWGQNEAFF. For the CDR3, the DNA is TGTGCCAGTAGTATGCCCCTGACAGGGTGGGGGCAGAATGAAGCTTTCTTT.

J is TRBJ1-3 and V is TRBV28; TRBD1 might be the D (5 bases). The CDR3 runs to 16 residues. Germline V gene sequence: CDR1 MDHEN, CDR2 SYDVKM. V shed 0 bases and J shed 0 bases, with 9 bases lying between them. CDR3 sequence: CASSLWGGSSGNTIYF. CDR3 nucleotides: TGTGCCAGCAGTTTATGGGGGGGGAGCTCTGGAAACACCATATATTTT.

The gene calls are TRBV7-7 and TRBJ2-3, with TRBD1 identical over 7 bases. CDR3 length equals 15 residues. V lost 5 bases and J lost 2; bases outside the gene matches: 7. Germline values: CDR1 SSHAT, CDR2 FNYEAQ (reference sequence). CDR3 protein: CASSQITGVTDTQYF. Here the CDR3 DNA reads TGTGCCAGCAGCCAAATCACAGGGGTCACAGATACGCAGTATTTT.

This clone was counted only a few times. The chain recombines TRBV3-1 (or the pseudogene TRBV3-2) with TRBJ2-7; D uncertain. CDR3 size: 12 residues. Trimming took 0 bases from V and 6 from J, leaving 6 bases between them. Germline CDR1 is LGHDT and CDR2 is YNNKEL (reference sequence). The CDR3 here is CASSQEGGEQYF. The DNA of the CDR3 is TGTGCCAGCAGCCAAGAGGGCGGCGAGCAGTACTTC.

V usage is TRBV7-9 and J usage is TRBJ2-3, with no clear D. V lost 7 bases and J 2 bases, leaving 10 bases between the germline ends. The CDR3 consists of 13 residues. Per germline, CDR1 SEHNR and CDR2 FQNEAQ (reference sequence). CDR3 DNA sequence: TGTGCCAGCAAACACGACCCCACAGATACGCAGTATTTT. Translating it yields CASKHDPTDTQYF.

The chain couples TRBV4-3 to TRBJ1-1; D possibly corresponds to TRBD1 (5 bases). V gave up 2 bases and J gave up 1 base, with 8 bases separating them. Per germline, CDR1 LGHNA and CDR2 YSLEER. This CDR3 contains 14 residues. CDR3 residues: CASSQPDRNTEAFF. CDR3 nucleotides: TGCGCCAGCAGCCAACCCGACAGGAACACTGAAGCTTTCTTT.